Sequencing of this T cell receptor (beta chain) was carried out in a study of shared clonotypes between healthy human individuals. Clones were sequenced by immunoSEQ multiplex PCR, and TCRdb holds only the in-frame ones, with some missing. Of roughly 660,000 clones listed, 90% are singletons. This CDR3 contains 15 residues. Losses at the gene ends were 6 bases for V and 9 bases for J; bases not matched to a gene: 14. CDR1 is LNHDA, CDR2 SQIVND, per germline (reference sequence). Sequenced: memory CD8+ T cells from PBMCs. Subset in this sample: CD45RO+ cells pooled with CCR7-negative TemRA cells. J is TRBJ1-5 and V is TRBV19; 7 positions match TRBD1. The TCR comes from a young man in good health. Some clones in this sample may be carry-over from other donors' samples. In DNA, the CDR3 is TGTGCCAGTAGCCCCGGGGCAGGGGGGATTCTGCCCCAGCATTTT. Protein product: CASSPGAGGILPQHF.